This T cell receptor beta chain was sequenced during a study of blood T cells in healthy people across ages. The study, taken as a whole, reports: Investigators treated diversity estimates from one million T cells as underestimates. A roughly linear fall in TCR beta diversity per million T cells was seen with increasing age.

CDR3 length: 16 amino acids. V shed 2 bases and J 2 bases; nucleotides not matched to a gene: 6. CDR1 and CDR2 from the germline V gene are SEHNR and FQNEAQ (reference sequence). To note about this clonotype: Its antigen is as yet unknown.

Per-sample yields of isolated PBMCs were at least 6 million. Every sample gave at least 5 micrograms of total RNA when it was extracted. Alongside a J-beta primer mix, a sample-barcoded 5' primer served in a second PCR lasting about 7 to 11 cycles. TCRdb passed the 5' RACE reads through MiXCR, listing each CDR3 protein once. The table shows some 1,500,000 distinct CDR3 sequences, with 40% to 45% occurring only once. The sample comprised blood. The chain couples TRBV7-9 to TRBJ2-1; TRBD2 matches at 7 bases. The clonotype was recovered from a woman in her late teens or twenties in good health. Written as DNA, the CDR3 is TGTGCCAGCAGCTTATCCGGGGGGAGCACCTACAATGAGCAGTTCTTC. This translates into CASSLSGGSTYNEQFF.